The clone carrying this TCR beta chain was seen more than once but under ten times. Its antigen is not known. This specimen comes from a study of T cell repertoires in cytomegalovirus infection. Study at large: Indications of both CMV infection and matching HLA type were provided by public TCR beta signatures. General observations from the study: Of the TCR beta families, the public ones yielded a cumulative frequency that identified carriers of CMV plus the relevant HLA. CMV-specific HLA-C-restricted TCR beta clonotypes dominated the ex vivo response.

MiXCR, applied by TCRdb to the reads, yields one record per CDR3 protein. Altogether approximately 140,000 distinct CDR3 sequences are present, 20% to 30% being singletons, with the ten largest covering almost 35%. The CDR3 is 13 amino acids. Trimming stripped 7 bases from V and 5 bases from J, with 14 bases between. CDR1 is SNHLY and CDR2 is FYNNEI in the germline V gene. Material: PBMCs, sequenced either directly or after in vitro stimulation (not recorded which). V gene TRBV2 combines with J gene TRBJ1-2, with a tentative D call TRBD1 (5 bases). This sequence was found in a human donor in good health (CMV status not recorded). Some clones in this sample may be carry-over from other donors' samples. As DNA, the CDR3 is TGTGCCAGCACGACAGCCCCTAGGTATGGCTACACCTTC. Translation gives CASTTAPRYGYTF.